This T cell receptor (beta chain) was identified in a study of control samples from healthy donors and cancer patients. Germline V gene lookup returns CDR1 SGHVS and CDR2 FQNEAQ. V was clipped by 6 bases and J by 0 bases, with 15 bases between them. The CDR3 length is 15 residues. Clones were read by immunoSEQ multiplex PCR, and TCRdb kept only the in-frame ones, dropping some. The sample has 100,000 to 150,000 clones; nearly 90% are singletons. Only a few counts were recorded for this clone. The rearrangement joins TRBV7-8 to TRBJ2-7, with D unresolved. The receptor was isolated from a man over 45 with head and neck cancer. Sequenced input: PBMCs. DNA of the CDR3: TGTGCCAGCAGTTTGGAGCGTGGTTACTCCTACGAGCAGTACTTC. Translation gives CASSLERGYSYEQYF.